This T cell receptor beta chain derives from a study of blood T cells in healthy people across ages. Together with a sample-barcoded 5' primer, a J-beta primer mix was included in a second PCR lasting about 6 to 11 cycles. TCRdb processed the 5' RACE reads anew with MiXCR; each CDR3 protein has one entry. This sample has some 560,000 distinct CDR3 sequences, with about 29% found just once. The CDR3 covers 15 residues. Germline V gene sequence: CDR1 SEHNR, CDR2 FQNEAQ (reference sequence). Trimming cost V 3 bases and J 4 bases, with 12 bases left between them. This clonotype was detected only a few times. These same records also appear under a second study, on T cells of mothers and their children.

Sequenced material: blood. The clonotype comes from a boy younger than 10 in good health. The gene calls are TRBV7-9 and TRBJ1-4, with D perhaps TRBD1 (5 bases). The CDR3 DNA is TGTGCCAGCAGCTTTAATTACGGGGGTAATGAAAAACTGTTTTTT. It is translated as CASSFNYGGNEKLFF.